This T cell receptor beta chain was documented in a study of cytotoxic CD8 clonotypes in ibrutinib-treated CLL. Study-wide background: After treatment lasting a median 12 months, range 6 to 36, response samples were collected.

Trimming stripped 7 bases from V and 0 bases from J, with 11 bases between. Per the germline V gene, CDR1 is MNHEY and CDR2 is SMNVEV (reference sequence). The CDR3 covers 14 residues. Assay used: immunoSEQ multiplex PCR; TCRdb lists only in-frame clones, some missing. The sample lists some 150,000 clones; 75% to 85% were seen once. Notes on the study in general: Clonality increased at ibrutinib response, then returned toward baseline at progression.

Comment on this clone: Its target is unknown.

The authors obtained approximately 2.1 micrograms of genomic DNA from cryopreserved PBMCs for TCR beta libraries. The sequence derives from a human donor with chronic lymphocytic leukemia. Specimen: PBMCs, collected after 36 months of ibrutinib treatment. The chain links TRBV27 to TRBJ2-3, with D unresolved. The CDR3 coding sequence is TGTGCCAGCAAGGGCGTGGTTAGCACAGATACGCAGTATTTT. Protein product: CASKGVVSTDTQYF.